This T cell receptor (beta chain) was found in a study of tumor-infiltrating lymphocytes in primary liver carcinoma. Notes on the study in general: No more than about 8-24% of top clones could be seen in all five tumor regions.

Investigators took RNA and DNA out together from about 20-30 mg of unsorted bulk tissue. Germline CDR1 MNHNS, CDR2 SASEGT. This CDR3 has 17 amino acids. TCR beta cDNA was prepared out of approximately 500 ng total RNA by means of a constant-region primer. The TCR beta library was amplified through three nested multiplex PCR rounds in a modified ARM-PCR procedure. In the first two PCR rounds, TRBV1-TRBV30 forward primers were paired with a C-beta reverse primer, and each round lasted roughly 10 cycles. TCRdb re-analysed the multiplex PCR reads in MiXCR, keeping a single row per CDR3 protein. The table lists tens of thousands of distinct CDR3 sequences, 55% to 85% of them singletons. This clonotype has more than one count but fewer than ten. Its matching antigen is unknown. Sequence at one end of the junction differs from germline and may be a read error.

The clonotype comes from a man between 35 and 55 years old with primary liver carcinoma and hepatitis B virus infection. Sequenced sample: liver tumor tissue from sampling region 1. Subset given: tumor region T1, superior pole. V gene TRBV6-1 combines with J gene TRBJ2-3; 9 bases are shared with TRBD1. The CDR3 sequence is CASSLTGGAGGTYTQYF. The CDR3 DNA follows: TGTGCCAGCAGTTTAACAGGGGGCGCCGGGGGCACATATACGCAGTATTTC.